This T cell receptor (beta chain) emerged from a study of T-cell reconstitution after alpha-beta-depleted transplantation in children (dated by TCRdb to 2016 to 2017). Broadly, across the study: The study quantitatively tracked T-cell immune reconstitution after TCRalphabeta/CD19-depleted allogeneic hematopoietic cell transplantation in children using TCR repertoire profiling. Results and caveats for the whole study, not just this receptor: Over subsequent months, a decline in hyperexpanded clone frequencies was noted, and after one year, T-cell counts and TCRbeta diversity were mostly ascribed to newly produced T cells. The apparently early recovery of alphabetaT-cell counts about two months after transplant reportedly depended on only several hundred rapidly expanded clones that came from non-depleted graft cells. In some patients, high TCRbeta diversity at day 60 was attributed to recipient T cells and intrathymic progenitors that had survived conditioning.

This specimen's treatment or condition label, interpreted: allogeneic hematopoietic cell transplantation with graft depleted of TCRalphabeta T cells and CD19 B cells. The transplant recipients were children given TCRalphabeta/CD19-depleted allogeneic hematopoietic cell grafts. Libraries came from PCR. Sequencer: Illumina HiSeq 2500. TCR library preparation used molecular barcoding, with unique molecular identifiers applied to normalize quantification of the TCRbeta repertoire. The public reads were reprocessed in TCRdb via fastp at Q25 and MiXCR, keeping in-frame beta chains. CDR3 protein duplicates are merged, each entry listing the most common genes and DNA. The sample table contains around 700,000 distinct CDR3 sequences; only one count was recorded for 10% to 15% of them. The ten most abundant clones make up 0.75% to 0.85% of the sample. The CDR1 and CDR2 encoded by the germline V gene are MGHRA and YSYEKL. The CDR3 holds 15 amino acids from the cysteine to the phenylalanine. Kept here is only the CDR3 DNA, which spans 45 bases and is read in frame from base 1.

Worth noting for this clonotype: The specificity of this receptor is unknown. A junction end diverges from the germline sequence, so it may reflect a read error.

The chain was built from TRBV4-1 and TRBJ2-1; 12 central nucleotides agree with TRBD1. The sequence was collected from a girl aged 2 to 9 with congenital amegakaryocytic thrombocytopenia, due to receive a stem cell transplant. The sample was PBMCs, taken before TCRalphabeta/CD19-depleted stem cell transplant. The CDR3 sequence is CASSQGQGAWNEHFF. The DNA sequence reads TGCGCCAGCAGCCAGGGACAGGGGGCTTGGAATGAGCATTTCTTC.